These 14 T cell receptor beta chains share one sample of origin, sequenced in a study of T-cell reconstitution after alpha-beta-depleted transplantation in children. TCRbeta library construction was performed incorporating unique molecular identifiers. TCRdb reanalysed the PCR reads using MiXCR and keeps one entry per CDR3 protein. The table lists about 250,000 distinct CDR3 sequences, 20% to 30% of them singletons, with 4% to 5.5% in the top ten. The source was PBMCs, mostly from graft donor cells, collected 360 days after TCRalphabeta/CD19-depleted stem cell transplant. The receptor source for this set is a female patient aged 2-9 years who had a stem cell transplant for congenital amegakaryocytic thrombocytopenia, so the T cells may come from the graft donor.

The V call is TRBV10-3, the J call TRBJ1-2, with D perhaps TRBD1 (5 bases). The CDR3 extends over 16 amino acids. Germline CDR1 is ENHRY and CDR2 is SYGVKD. V gave up 4 bases and J gave up 0 bases, with 15 bases separating them. The CDR3 spells CAISGAGTETNYGYTF. Written as DNA, the CDR3 is TGTGCCATCAGTGGCGCCGGGACCGAAACTAACTATGGCTACACCTTC.

This clonotype was found a few times. The V call is TRBV3-1, the J call TRBJ1-1; perhaps TRBD1 as D (5 bases). Per germline, CDR1 LGHDT and CDR2 YNNKEL (reference sequence). This CDR3 has 13 residues. Between the trimmed V and J ends, which lost 3 bases and 11 bases, there was a span of 16 bases. As DNA, the CDR3 is TGTGCCAGCAGCCAGAATGGACACGCCGAGGCTTTCTTT. Its translation is CASSQNGHAEAFF. The full variable domain, with the rest looked up from reference TRBV3-1 and TRBJ1-1, is DTAVSQTPKYLVTQMGNDKSIKCEQNLGHDTMYWYKQDSKKFLKIMFSYNNKELIINETVPNRFSPKSPDKAHLNLHINSLELGDSAVYFCASSQNGHAEAFFGQGTRLTVV.

The table lists this clonotype with a few counts. The genes are TRBV28 and TRBJ1-6; 9 bases match TRBD1. V lost 2 bases and J lost 6; bases outside the gene matches: 2. CDR3 length: 15 amino acids. Germline V gene lookup returns CDR1 MDHEN and CDR2 SYDVKM. The CDR3 coding sequence is TGTGCCAGCAGTTTACCGGGACAGGGTAATTCACCCCTCCACTTT. Its protein is CASSLPGQGNSPLHF. Full variable domain (remainder filled in from reference TRBV28 and TRBJ1-6): DVKVTQSSRYLVKRTGEKVFLECVQDMDHENMFWYRQDPGLGLRLIYFSYDVKMKEKGDIPEGYSVSREKKERFSLILESASTNQTSMYLCASSLPGQGNSPLHFGNGTRLTVT.

This clonotype appeared a few times. V is TRBV5-1 and J is TRBJ1-4, with 7 positions matching TRBD1. The germline V gene encodes CDR1 SGHRS and CDR2 YFSETQ. The CDR3 loop spans 17 amino acids. The ends lost 3 bases at V and 4 bases at J; junction bases unmatched: 12. The CDR3 DNA sequence: TGCGCCAGCAGCTCCGAGCCCCCGGGACAGATTAATGAAAAACTGTTTTTT. It codes for CASSSEPPGQINEKLFF.

This clonotype has a count of ten or more. The chain employs TRBV28 and TRBJ2-3; the match to TRBD2 covers 8 bases. Germline CDR1 reads MDHEN; CDR2 reads SYDVKM. This CDR3 comprises 18 residues. J was trimmed by 0 bases and V by 4 bases; bases with no gene match: 12. CDR3 sequence (DNA): TGTGCCAGCAGTTGGCTAGGGGCTAGCGGGCGGAGCACAGATACGCAGTATTTT. Its protein is CASSWLGASGRSTDTQYF.

This clonotype was found a few times. The gene calls are TRBV5-4 and TRBJ2-1; D is unresolved. The V gene's germline CDR1 is SGHNT and CDR2 YYREEE (reference sequence). Trimming shortened V by 0 bases and J by 5 bases, and 9 bases separated the two germline ends. This CDR3 has 14 residues. The CDR3 nucleotides read TGTGCCAGCAGCTTGGCCGACATCGACAATGAGCAGTTCTTC. As protein: CASSLADIDNEQFF.

The J gene is TRBJ1-1, the V gene TRBV7-8; D uncertain. Trimming left V 5 bases short and J 1 base short, with 11 bases between. Germline CDR1 SGHVS, CDR2 FQNEAQ. This CDR3 has 14 residues. The CDR3 nucleotides are TGTGCCAGCAGCCGAGGACGGGCGAACACTGAAGCTTTCTTT. As protein: CASSRGRANTEAFF.

V is TRBV20-1 and J is TRBJ2-1; TRBD2 matches at 7 bases. The CDR3 loop spans 13 amino acids. V trimming: 1 base; J trimming: 12 bases; junction bases outside the gene matches: 9. CDR1 is DFQATT, CDR2 SNEGSKA, per germline (reference sequence). The CDR3 sequence: CSARGGGDHGQFF. In DNA form, the CDR3 reads TGCAGTGCTAGAGGCGGGGGAGATCATGGGCAGTTCTTC.

The chain is built from TRBV12-3 or TRBV12-4 and TRBJ2-5; 9 bases map to TRBD2. The junction had 8 bases not matched to a gene; V was cut back by 7 bases and J by 5 bases. This CDR3 is 14 amino acids long. DNA for the CDR3: TGTGCCAGCACGATAGCGGGAGTGATCGAGACCCAGTACTTC. Protein product: CASTIAGVIETQYF.

This clonotype was counted only a few times. J is TRBJ2-3 and V is TRBV29-1; D is undetermined. Germline CDR1 SQVTM, CDR2 ANQGSEA. CDR3 length: 13 amino acids. V was cut by 5 bases and J by 2 bases, with 11 bases left in between. The CDR3 loop reads CSVPRHNTDTQYF. The CDR3 DNA sequence: TGCAGCGTTCCGAGACACAACACAGATACGCAGTATTTT.

The chain recombines TRBV15 with TRBJ1-1; D is unclear. Between the trimmed V and J ends, which lost 1 base and 4 bases, there was a span of 13 bases. CDR1 is LNHNV, CDR2 YYDKDF, per germline (reference sequence). This CDR3 spans 15 amino acids. The CDR3 region is CATSRVPIQPTEAFF. For the CDR3, the DNA is TGTGCCACCAGCAGAGTCCCCATCCAGCCCACTGAAGCTTTCTTT.

This clonotype was counted between two and nine times. The chain combines TRBV30 with TRBJ2-5; D is uncertain. Trimming took 1 base from V and 1 from J, leaving 25 bases between them. Germline V gives CDR1 GTSNPN, CDR2 SVGIG (reference sequence). The CDR3 sequence is 19 residues long. CDR3 region: CAWSGGRSYSLRRQETQYF. In DNA, the CDR3 is TGTGCCTGGAGTGGTGGACGCAGCTACTCACTACGTCGCCAAGAGACCCAGTACTTC.

This rearrangement joins TRBV12-3 or TRBV12-4 to TRBJ1-2; D ambiguous. V lost 8 bases, J lost 1 base, and 11 bases lay in between. This CDR3 comprises 13 residues. CDR3 DNA sequence: TGTGCCAGCGAGACCGACGTTAACTATGGCTACACCTTC. It specifies CASETDVNYGYTF.

This clonotype was observed a few times. This chain connects TRBV7-2 to TRBJ2-5, with 12 nucleotides matching TRBD2. This CDR3 spans 16 amino acids. From germline, CDR1 is SGHTA and CDR2 FQGNSA. Trimming at V came to 5 bases and at J to 5 bases, leaving 9 bases not matched to a gene. CDR3 coding DNA: TGTGCCAGCAGCCCGCGACTAGCGGGAGTCTTGGAGACCCAGTACTTC. Its protein is CASSPRLAGVLETQYF.